A selection of T cell receptor beta chains follows, all from one sample in a study of blood T cell repertoires in COVID-19. TCRdb's table, derived via immunoSEQ multiplex PCR, lists solely in-frame clones and lacks some. This table holds fewer than 200,000 clones, 84% found once. The source material was peripheral blood. These receptors were collected from a middle-aged man who had recovered from COVID-19. The CDR3 runs from the conserved cysteine through the conserved F or W.

v_call	j_call	cdr3_aa
TRBV4-3	TRBJ1-3	CASSVTGNTGNTIYF
TRBV6-5	TRBJ2-6	CASSYGLSGANVLTF
TRBV7-9	TRBJ2-1	CASSLGLAGDEQFF
TRBV28	TRBJ2-1	CASSWPSRNNEQFF
TRBV18	TRBJ1-1	CASSPEGTGFMDTEAFF
TRBV6-6	TRBJ2-3	CASSQTSGSPDTQYF
TRBV7-9	TRBJ1-4	CASSLRGLTEKLFF
TRBV5-4	TRBJ2-5	CASSLELTEETQYF
TRBV28	TRBJ2-1	CASSSGGSSGSGAYNEQFF
TRBV6-2/TRBV6-3	TRBJ1-6	CASSYSGTGGRSPLHF
TRBV29-1	TRBJ2-2	CSVGGEGSFHTGELFF
TRBV18	TRBJ1-1	CASSPSGRVNTEAFF
TRBV7-9	TRBJ2-1	CASSFSQAITRLNNEQFF
TRBV7-8	TRBJ1-5	CASSPGGSFSTNQPQHF
TRBV30	TRBJ1-5	CAWGYNQPQHF
TRBV14	TRBJ1-1	CASSQVPGLMDYSEAFF
TRBV2	TRBJ2-1	CASNPRTGNIGEQFF
TRBV4-2	TRBJ1-5	CASSHSSGQPQPQHF
TRBV5-1	TRBJ2-3	CASSRAGSRPDTQYF
TRBV5-4	TRBJ1-4	CASSPVGGERNEKLFF
TRBV16	TRBJ1-2	CASSQSSQGSGVSLLGYTF
TRBV27	TRBJ2-3	CASTGSGSTDTQYF
TRBV6-5	TRBJ1-4	CASSYGRGEKLFF
TRBV15	TRBJ2-7	CATSDGLAGGREQYF
TRBV7-9	TRBJ1-1	CASSLVAGTEAFF
TRBV20-1	TRBJ2-5	CSARQGETQYF
TRBV6-5	TRBJ2-7	CASNPSAGQGGEQYF
TRBV3-1/TRBV3-2	TRBJ2-7	CASSQRPLGLAGLSYEQYF
TRBV6-5	TRBJ2-7	CASNSRGRSYEQYF
TRBV25-1	TRBJ2-7	CASSGLGFYEQYF
TRBV10-2	TRBJ1-1	CASSRRVTEAFF
TRBV30	TRBJ2-3	CASHLGGGAPDTQYF
TRBV5-1	TRBJ1-1	CASSLAQGSNTEAFF
TRBV6-5	TRBJ2-5	CASSYGGAGQETQYF
TRBV4-2	TRBJ1-1	CASSQEGGAEAFF
TRBV18	TRBJ2-7	CASSPVQSAYEQYF
TRBV9	TRBJ2-7	CASSVAVQGYEQYF
TRBV30	TRBJ2-2	CAFPGGIGELFF
TRBV28	TRBJ2-3	CASSSPIAGGPGDTQYF
TRBV5-5	TRBJ2-7	CASSRTGGTNEQYF
TRBV7-9	TRBJ1-4	CASSRQGFGNEKLFF
TRBV30	TRBJ2-2	CAWSRGQLGELFF
TRBV5-5	TRBJ2-7	CASSFFRGATYEQYF
TRBV7-2	TRBJ1-5	CASSRGGLGQPQHF
TRBV6-1	TRBJ2-7	CASSELQTSGTYEQYF
TRBV6-2/TRBV6-3	TRBJ1-6	CASSYAHRRSPLHF
TRBV4-3	TRBJ2-1	CASSQAYPQLASSYNEQFF
TRBV11-3	TRBJ2-1	CASSPRGRGYNEQFF
TRBV29-1	TRBJ2-7	CSVEGVDSYEQYF
TRBV6-4	TRBJ2-3	CASSVSLAGKSNTDTQYF
TRBV4-3	TRBJ2-2	CASSQDRAAGVNTGELFF
TRBV6-5	TRBJ2-2	CASRSSDKLRELFF
TRBV4-3	TRBJ1-1	CASSQDGLKEAFF